This TCR beta chain emerged from a study of beta chain features in type 1 diabetes. On the study more broadly: Sorted cells from all samples, numbering about 98 million, were examined.

This clone was picked up a small number of times. Every bit of the isolated RNA underwent reverse transcription, so sequencing read expressed TCRB transcripts. Naive, central memory and regulatory T cell samples produced a mean of around 4 million reads. Using immunoSEQ multiplex PCR, the repertoire was profiled, and TCRdb retains in-frame clones only, with some absent. Counted here are around 200,000 clones, 13% occurring once; the ten biggest clones make up roughly 0.56%. The sample comprised central memory CD4+ T cells from blood. This TCR came from a woman in her late teens or twenties in good health.

For the CDR3, the DNA is TGTGCCAGCAGTGTGGTCGGACAGGGGTACGAGCAGTACTTC. Amino acid sequence: CASSVVGQGYEQYF. V and J are TRBV6-1 and TRBJ2-7; 9 bases align to TRBD1. This CDR3 is 14 amino acids long. V shed 4 bases, J shed 4 bases, and the junction held 5 bases outside the gene matches. CDR1 and CDR2 (germline): MNHNS, SASEGT.